These T cell receptor beta chains were read from a single sample in a study of metastatic and nonmetastatic thyroid tumors. TCRdb re-called clones via MiXCR from the PCR reads. The data show 15,000 to 20,000 clones, less than 25% seen once. Sequencing was done on a sample of adjacent normal tissue. The origin of the receptors is a female donor with papillary thyroid cancer or a benign thyroid nodule (not recorded which). Some clones in this sample may be carry-over from other donors' samples. Both conserved end residues are part of each CDR3. D genes are given only for firm matches. Rows may omit the clone size; those that give it use once, few, many or a size class.

CDR3 protein: CASSRGHYEQYF; CDR3 DNA: TGTGCCAGCAGCCGGGGCCACTACGAGCAGTACTTC; clone size: few; V gene: TRBV28; J gene: TRBJ2-7; CDR3 length: 12; D gene: NA
CDR3 protein: CSAYEADDGGPQETQYF; CDR3 DNA: TGCAGCGCTTACGAGGCGGATGACGGGGGGCCACAAGAGACCCAGTACTTC; clone size: NA; V gene: TRBV20-1; J gene: TRBJ2-5; CDR3 length: 17; D gene: NA
CDR3 protein: CASSPQSGASSGANVLTF; CDR3 DNA: TGTGCCAGCTCACCCCAGAGCGGGGCCAGCTCTGGGGCCAACGTCCTGACTTTC; clone size: few; V gene: TRBV18; J gene: TRBJ2-6; CDR3 length: 18; D gene: TRBD2
CDR3 protein: CASIEPDSLTTYEQYF; CDR3 DNA: TGTGCCAGTATTGAACCGGACAGCTTAACCACCTACGAGCAGTACTTC; clone size: few; V gene: TRBV6-1; J gene: TRBJ2-7; CDR3 length: 16; D gene: NA
CDR3 protein: CASSPRDRDTEAFF; CDR3 DNA: TGTGCCAGCTCACCACGGGACAGGGACACTGAAGCTTTCTTT; clone size: NA; V gene: TRBV18; J gene: TRBJ1-1; CDR3 length: 14; D gene: TRBD1
CDR3 protein: CSAPGQLNQPQHF; CDR3 DNA: TGCAGTGCCCCGGGACAGCTCAATCAGCCCCAGCATTTT; clone size: NA; V gene: TRBV20-1; J gene: TRBJ1-5; CDR3 length: 13; D gene: TRBD1
CDR3 protein: CASSEFGLRGGYGYTF; CDR3 DNA: TGTGCCAGCAGTGAATTCGGCCTGCGGGGGGGGTATGGCTACACCTTC; clone size: few; V gene: TRBV6-1; J gene: TRBJ1-2; CDR3 length: 16; D gene: NA
CDR3 protein: CASSLTSRGHEQFF; CDR3 DNA: TGCGCCAGCAGTTTAACTAGCAGGGGCCATGAGCAGTTCTTC; clone size: few; V gene: TRBV5-1; J gene: TRBJ2-1; CDR3 length: 14; D gene: NA
CDR3 protein: CASSLGAGGTDTQYF; CDR3 DNA: TGTGCCAGCAGCTTAGGGGCAGGGGGGACAGATACGCAGTATTTT; clone size: NA; V gene: TRBV11-2; J gene: TRBJ2-3; CDR3 length: 15; D gene: NA
CDR3 protein: CASSLEQAARSDTQYF; CDR3 DNA: TGCGCCAGCAGCTTGGAGCAAGCTGCTAGATCTGATACGCAGTATTTT; clone size: NA; V gene: TRBV5-1; J gene: TRBJ2-3; CDR3 length: 16; D gene: NA
CDR3 protein: CASSLLQGSEAFF; CDR3 DNA: TGTGCCAGCAGCTTGCTACAGGGTTCTGAAGCTTTCTTT; clone size: many; V gene: TRBV11-2; J gene: TRBJ1-1; CDR3 length: 13; D gene: NA
CDR3 protein: CSARDWQEAQHEQFF; CDR3 DNA: TGCAGTGCTAGAGATTGGCAAGAAGCCCAACATGAGCAGTTCTTC; clone size: many; V gene: TRBV20-1; J gene: TRBJ2-1; CDR3 length: 15; D gene: NA
CDR3 protein: CSARGQGDGYTF; CDR3 DNA: TGCAGTGCCCGCGGACAGGGAGATGGCTACACCTTC; clone size: NA; V gene: TRBV20-1; J gene: TRBJ1-2; CDR3 length: 12; D gene: TRBD1
CDR3 protein: CASSYPVQPQHF; CDR3 DNA: TGTGCCAGCAGTTACCCGGTTCAGCCCCAGCATTTT; clone size: few; V gene: TRBV6-2/TRBV6-3; J gene: TRBJ1-5; CDR3 length: 12; D gene: NA
CDR3 protein: CASSENRDRGGWANVLTF; CDR3 DNA: TGTGCCAGCAGTGAAAACCGGGACAGGGGGGGCTGGGCCAACGTCCTGACTTTC; clone size: few; V gene: TRBV6-1; J gene: TRBJ2-6; CDR3 length: 18; D gene: TRBD1
CDR3 protein: CASSYSPGALSYNEQFF; CDR3 DNA: TGTGCCAGCAGTTACTCTCCAGGGGCCTTGTCCTACAATGAGCAGTTCTTC; clone size: few; V gene: TRBV6-5; J gene: TRBJ2-1; CDR3 length: 17; D gene: NA
CDR3 protein: CSANLLAEDTQYF; CDR3 DNA: TGCAGTGCTAACCTCCTAGCGGAAGATACGCAGTATTTT; clone size: NA; V gene: TRBV20-1; J gene: TRBJ2-3; CDR3 length: 13; D gene: TRBD2
CDR3 protein: CASSEFGVRVGYGYTF; CDR3 DNA: TGTGCCAGCAGTGAATTCGGCGTGCGGGTGGGGTATGGCTACACCTTC; clone size: few; V gene: TRBV6-1; J gene: TRBJ1-2; CDR3 length: 16; D gene: NA
CDR3 protein: CASSLADTGELFF; CDR3 DNA: TGTGCCAGCAGTCTAGCCGACACCGGGGAGCTGTTTTTT; clone size: few; V gene: TRBV6-1; J gene: TRBJ2-2; CDR3 length: 13; D gene: NA
CDR3 protein: CASSIGTANSYEQYF; CDR3 DNA: TGCGCCAGCAGCATAGGGACAGCCAACTCCTACGAGCAGTACTTC; clone size: few; V gene: TRBV5-1; J gene: TRBJ2-7; CDR3 length: 15; D gene: TRBD1
CDR3 protein: CASSVAGLAVDTQYF; CDR3 DNA: TGTGCCAGCAGCGTGGCAGGACTAGCGGTCGATACGCAGTATTTT; clone size: NA; V gene: TRBV9; J gene: TRBJ2-3; CDR3 length: 15; D gene: TRBD2
CDR3 protein: CASSLFGGTVNQPQHF; CDR3 DNA: TGTGCCAGCAGTTTATTTGGCGGGACAGTCAATCAGCCCCAGCATTTT; clone size: NA; V gene: TRBV28; J gene: TRBJ1-5; CDR3 length: 16; D gene: TRBD1
CDR3 protein: CASSLSGIAVGTDTQYF; CDR3 DNA: TGTGCCAGCAGTTTATCGGGGATAGCTGTTGGCACAGATACGCAGTATTTT; clone size: few; V gene: TRBV27; J gene: TRBJ2-3; CDR3 length: 17; D gene: NA
CDR3 protein: CASSDVGTKTFF; CDR3 DNA: TGTGCCAGTAGTGATGTCGGGACAAAGACTTTCTTT; clone size: few; V gene: TRBV19; J gene: TRBJ1-1; CDR3 length: 12; D gene: NA
CDR3 protein: CANSQVAGEETQYF; CDR3 DNA: TGCGCCAACAGCCAAGTGGCAGGTGAAGAGACCCAGTACTTC; clone size: once; V gene: TRBV4-3; J gene: TRBJ2-5; CDR3 length: 14; D gene: NA
CDR3 protein: CASSRGLTFYSYNEQFF; CDR3 DNA: TGTGCCAGCAGTCGTGGACTCACTTTTTACTCCTACAATGAGCAGTTCTTC; clone size: once; V gene: TRBV11-1; J gene: TRBJ2-1; CDR3 length: 17; D gene: NA
CDR3 protein: CASSFQGGNEKLFF; CDR3 DNA: TGTGCCAGCAGTTTCCAGGGAGGTAATGAAAAACTGTTTTTT; clone size: NA; V gene: TRBV28; J gene: TRBJ1-4; CDR3 length: 14; D gene: NA
CDR3 protein: CASSGGPSGKYEQYF; CDR3 DNA: TGTGCCAGCAGTGGGGGACCGAGCGGAAAGTACGAGCAGTACTTC; clone size: many; V gene: TRBV25-1; J gene: TRBJ2-7; CDR3 length: 15; D gene: NA
CDR3 protein: CASSEGDGYEQYF; CDR3 DNA: TGTGCCAGCAGTGAAGGGGACGGTTACGAGCAGTACTTC; clone size: many; V gene: TRBV6-1; J gene: TRBJ2-7; CDR3 length: 13; D gene: NA
CDR3 protein: CASSEREITEALF; CDR3 DNA: TGTGCCAGCAGTGAACGGGAAATCACTGAAGCTCTCTTT; clone size: few; V gene: TRBV2; J gene: TRBJ1-1; CDR3 length: 13; D gene: NA
CDR3 protein: CASSFRGRGRNTEAFF; CDR3 DNA: TGTGCCAGCAGCTTTCGGGGGCGGGGAAGGAACACTGAAGCTTTCTTT; clone size: few; V gene: TRBV13; J gene: TRBJ1-1; CDR3 length: 16; D gene: NA
CDR3 protein: CASHGQSSGNSYEQYF; CDR3 DNA: TGTGCCAGCCATGGCCAGTCAAGCGGGAACTCATACGAGCAGTACTTC; clone size: NA; V gene: TRBV28; J gene: TRBJ2-7; CDR3 length: 16; D gene: TRBD2
CDR3 protein: CSARDLGGHYGYTF; CDR3 DNA: TGCAGTGCTAGAGATCTGGGGGGCCATTATGGCTACACCTTC; clone size: few; V gene: TRBV20-1; J gene: TRBJ1-2; CDR3 length: 14; D gene: NA
CDR3 protein: CASSLRGVTEAFF; CDR3 DNA: TGTGCCAGCAGTTTAAGAGGGGTCACTGAAGCTTTCTTT; clone size: few; V gene: TRBV28; J gene: TRBJ1-1; CDR3 length: 13; D gene: NA
CDR3 protein: CSARDRAGGTYEQYF; CDR3 DNA: TGCAGTGCTAGAGATAGGGCAGGGGGAACCTACGAGCAGTACTTC; clone size: NA; V gene: TRBV20-1; J gene: TRBJ2-7; CDR3 length: 15; D gene: TRBD1
CDR3 protein: CASSSRSGPSSYEQYF; CDR3 DNA: TGTGCCAGCAGTTCCCGGTCAGGGCCTTCCTCCTACGAGCAGTACTTC; clone size: few; V gene: TRBV12-3/TRBV12-4; J gene: TRBJ2-7; CDR3 length: 16; D gene: NA
CDR3 protein: CASSVDPETQYF; CDR3 DNA: TGCGCCAGCAGTGTTGACCCCGAGACCCAGTACTTC; clone size: NA; V gene: TRBV10-2; J gene: TRBJ2-5; CDR3 length: 12; D gene: NA
CDR3 protein: CASSRDSTYNEKLFF; CDR3 DNA: TGCGCCAGCAGCCGGGACAGTACGTACAATGAAAAACTGTTTTTT; clone size: NA; V gene: TRBV5-1; J gene: TRBJ1-4; CDR3 length: 15; D gene: TRBD1
CDR3 protein: CSASPGGGGNNEQFF; CDR3 DNA: TGCAGTGCTAGCCCTGGTGGGGGAGGGAACAATGAGCAGTTCTTC; clone size: NA; V gene: TRBV20-1; J gene: TRBJ2-1; CDR3 length: 15; D gene: TRBD2
CDR3 protein: CASSQTAGNTIYF; CDR3 DNA: TGTGCCAGCAGCCAAACAGCAGGAAACACCATATATTTT; clone size: few; V gene: TRBV3-1; J gene: TRBJ1-3; CDR3 length: 13; D gene: NA